This T cell receptor (beta chain) comes out of a study of blood T cell repertoires in COVID-19. Study in general: Sources were T cells, B-cell-depleted T cells, or PBMCs; the material itself was cDNA or gDNA.

Germline V CDR1 and CDR2: KGHDR, SFDVKD. This CDR3 is 12 amino acids long. V lost 7 bases and J lost 4, with 9 bases in between. Clones were read by immunoSEQ multiplex PCR, and TCRdb kept only the in-frame ones, dropping some. The table shows about 360,000 clones, with approximately 86% occurring only once. The chain couples TRBV24-1 to TRBJ1-2; the D is unclear. The source of this sequence is a woman aged 60-75 years with COVID-19, enrolled during active disease. The sample consisted of peripheral blood. CDR3 nucleotide sequence: TGTGCCACCAGGAGCGAGATCTATGGCTACACCTTC. This translates into CATRSEIYGYTF.